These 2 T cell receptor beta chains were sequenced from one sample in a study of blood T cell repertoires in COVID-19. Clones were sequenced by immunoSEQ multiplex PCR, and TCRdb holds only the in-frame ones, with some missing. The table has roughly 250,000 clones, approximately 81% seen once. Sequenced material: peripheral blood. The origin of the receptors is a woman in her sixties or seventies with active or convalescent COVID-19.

Here the CDR3 reads CASSSTIETQYF. The CDR3 region has the DNA TGTGCCAGCAGCTCGACAATCGAGACCCAGTACTTC. The chain carries TRBV5-8 and TRBJ2-5; D is ambiguous. Trimming pared 3 bases from V and 5 bases from J, leaving 8 bases between. The CDR3 runs to 12 residues. Germline V gene sequence: CDR1 SGHTS, CDR2 YDEGEE.

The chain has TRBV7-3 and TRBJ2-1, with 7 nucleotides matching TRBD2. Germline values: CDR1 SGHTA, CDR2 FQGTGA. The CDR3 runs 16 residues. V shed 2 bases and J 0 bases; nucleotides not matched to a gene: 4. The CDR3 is CASSLLGLDSYNEQFF. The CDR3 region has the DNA TGTGCCAGCAGCTTACTCGGACTAGACTCCTACAATGAGCAGTTCTTC.